This TCR beta chain originates from a study of T-cell memory formation after mild COVID-19. General observations from the study: CD4+ bias marked clones expanding day 15 to 37, unlike balanced contracting clones. Whether day 37 second-wave clones are SARS-CoV-2-specific was not confirmed. Memory from before infection featured some responding clones, which suggests cross-reactive memory joined.

This CDR3 region has 15 residues. Germline CDR1 and CDR2: SGHAT and FQDESV (reference sequence). The V end was cut by 5 bases, the J end by 0 bases, with 11 bases between. Note on this clonotype: The antigen is unknown.

Researchers used 5'RACE with constant-segment primers to make TCR alpha and TCR beta cDNA libraries that carry sample barcodes and UMIs. TCRdb independently ran MiXCR on the 5' RACE reads; one entry per CDR3 protein. The sample lists around 47,000 distinct CDR3 sequences, less than 9.5% occurring once. This chain uses TRBV11-1 with TRBJ2-1; possible D gene TRBD1, 5 bases. Material for sequencing was PBMCs or a T cell subset sorted from them (not recorded which). This receptor was identified in an adult woman who had mild COVID-19 (a few samples of this study predate the infection). Cell type and time point are not known. CDR3 sequence: CASSQTGISYNEQFF. Written as DNA, the CDR3 is TGTGCCAGCAGCCAAACAGGTATCTCCTACAATGAGCAGTTCTTC.